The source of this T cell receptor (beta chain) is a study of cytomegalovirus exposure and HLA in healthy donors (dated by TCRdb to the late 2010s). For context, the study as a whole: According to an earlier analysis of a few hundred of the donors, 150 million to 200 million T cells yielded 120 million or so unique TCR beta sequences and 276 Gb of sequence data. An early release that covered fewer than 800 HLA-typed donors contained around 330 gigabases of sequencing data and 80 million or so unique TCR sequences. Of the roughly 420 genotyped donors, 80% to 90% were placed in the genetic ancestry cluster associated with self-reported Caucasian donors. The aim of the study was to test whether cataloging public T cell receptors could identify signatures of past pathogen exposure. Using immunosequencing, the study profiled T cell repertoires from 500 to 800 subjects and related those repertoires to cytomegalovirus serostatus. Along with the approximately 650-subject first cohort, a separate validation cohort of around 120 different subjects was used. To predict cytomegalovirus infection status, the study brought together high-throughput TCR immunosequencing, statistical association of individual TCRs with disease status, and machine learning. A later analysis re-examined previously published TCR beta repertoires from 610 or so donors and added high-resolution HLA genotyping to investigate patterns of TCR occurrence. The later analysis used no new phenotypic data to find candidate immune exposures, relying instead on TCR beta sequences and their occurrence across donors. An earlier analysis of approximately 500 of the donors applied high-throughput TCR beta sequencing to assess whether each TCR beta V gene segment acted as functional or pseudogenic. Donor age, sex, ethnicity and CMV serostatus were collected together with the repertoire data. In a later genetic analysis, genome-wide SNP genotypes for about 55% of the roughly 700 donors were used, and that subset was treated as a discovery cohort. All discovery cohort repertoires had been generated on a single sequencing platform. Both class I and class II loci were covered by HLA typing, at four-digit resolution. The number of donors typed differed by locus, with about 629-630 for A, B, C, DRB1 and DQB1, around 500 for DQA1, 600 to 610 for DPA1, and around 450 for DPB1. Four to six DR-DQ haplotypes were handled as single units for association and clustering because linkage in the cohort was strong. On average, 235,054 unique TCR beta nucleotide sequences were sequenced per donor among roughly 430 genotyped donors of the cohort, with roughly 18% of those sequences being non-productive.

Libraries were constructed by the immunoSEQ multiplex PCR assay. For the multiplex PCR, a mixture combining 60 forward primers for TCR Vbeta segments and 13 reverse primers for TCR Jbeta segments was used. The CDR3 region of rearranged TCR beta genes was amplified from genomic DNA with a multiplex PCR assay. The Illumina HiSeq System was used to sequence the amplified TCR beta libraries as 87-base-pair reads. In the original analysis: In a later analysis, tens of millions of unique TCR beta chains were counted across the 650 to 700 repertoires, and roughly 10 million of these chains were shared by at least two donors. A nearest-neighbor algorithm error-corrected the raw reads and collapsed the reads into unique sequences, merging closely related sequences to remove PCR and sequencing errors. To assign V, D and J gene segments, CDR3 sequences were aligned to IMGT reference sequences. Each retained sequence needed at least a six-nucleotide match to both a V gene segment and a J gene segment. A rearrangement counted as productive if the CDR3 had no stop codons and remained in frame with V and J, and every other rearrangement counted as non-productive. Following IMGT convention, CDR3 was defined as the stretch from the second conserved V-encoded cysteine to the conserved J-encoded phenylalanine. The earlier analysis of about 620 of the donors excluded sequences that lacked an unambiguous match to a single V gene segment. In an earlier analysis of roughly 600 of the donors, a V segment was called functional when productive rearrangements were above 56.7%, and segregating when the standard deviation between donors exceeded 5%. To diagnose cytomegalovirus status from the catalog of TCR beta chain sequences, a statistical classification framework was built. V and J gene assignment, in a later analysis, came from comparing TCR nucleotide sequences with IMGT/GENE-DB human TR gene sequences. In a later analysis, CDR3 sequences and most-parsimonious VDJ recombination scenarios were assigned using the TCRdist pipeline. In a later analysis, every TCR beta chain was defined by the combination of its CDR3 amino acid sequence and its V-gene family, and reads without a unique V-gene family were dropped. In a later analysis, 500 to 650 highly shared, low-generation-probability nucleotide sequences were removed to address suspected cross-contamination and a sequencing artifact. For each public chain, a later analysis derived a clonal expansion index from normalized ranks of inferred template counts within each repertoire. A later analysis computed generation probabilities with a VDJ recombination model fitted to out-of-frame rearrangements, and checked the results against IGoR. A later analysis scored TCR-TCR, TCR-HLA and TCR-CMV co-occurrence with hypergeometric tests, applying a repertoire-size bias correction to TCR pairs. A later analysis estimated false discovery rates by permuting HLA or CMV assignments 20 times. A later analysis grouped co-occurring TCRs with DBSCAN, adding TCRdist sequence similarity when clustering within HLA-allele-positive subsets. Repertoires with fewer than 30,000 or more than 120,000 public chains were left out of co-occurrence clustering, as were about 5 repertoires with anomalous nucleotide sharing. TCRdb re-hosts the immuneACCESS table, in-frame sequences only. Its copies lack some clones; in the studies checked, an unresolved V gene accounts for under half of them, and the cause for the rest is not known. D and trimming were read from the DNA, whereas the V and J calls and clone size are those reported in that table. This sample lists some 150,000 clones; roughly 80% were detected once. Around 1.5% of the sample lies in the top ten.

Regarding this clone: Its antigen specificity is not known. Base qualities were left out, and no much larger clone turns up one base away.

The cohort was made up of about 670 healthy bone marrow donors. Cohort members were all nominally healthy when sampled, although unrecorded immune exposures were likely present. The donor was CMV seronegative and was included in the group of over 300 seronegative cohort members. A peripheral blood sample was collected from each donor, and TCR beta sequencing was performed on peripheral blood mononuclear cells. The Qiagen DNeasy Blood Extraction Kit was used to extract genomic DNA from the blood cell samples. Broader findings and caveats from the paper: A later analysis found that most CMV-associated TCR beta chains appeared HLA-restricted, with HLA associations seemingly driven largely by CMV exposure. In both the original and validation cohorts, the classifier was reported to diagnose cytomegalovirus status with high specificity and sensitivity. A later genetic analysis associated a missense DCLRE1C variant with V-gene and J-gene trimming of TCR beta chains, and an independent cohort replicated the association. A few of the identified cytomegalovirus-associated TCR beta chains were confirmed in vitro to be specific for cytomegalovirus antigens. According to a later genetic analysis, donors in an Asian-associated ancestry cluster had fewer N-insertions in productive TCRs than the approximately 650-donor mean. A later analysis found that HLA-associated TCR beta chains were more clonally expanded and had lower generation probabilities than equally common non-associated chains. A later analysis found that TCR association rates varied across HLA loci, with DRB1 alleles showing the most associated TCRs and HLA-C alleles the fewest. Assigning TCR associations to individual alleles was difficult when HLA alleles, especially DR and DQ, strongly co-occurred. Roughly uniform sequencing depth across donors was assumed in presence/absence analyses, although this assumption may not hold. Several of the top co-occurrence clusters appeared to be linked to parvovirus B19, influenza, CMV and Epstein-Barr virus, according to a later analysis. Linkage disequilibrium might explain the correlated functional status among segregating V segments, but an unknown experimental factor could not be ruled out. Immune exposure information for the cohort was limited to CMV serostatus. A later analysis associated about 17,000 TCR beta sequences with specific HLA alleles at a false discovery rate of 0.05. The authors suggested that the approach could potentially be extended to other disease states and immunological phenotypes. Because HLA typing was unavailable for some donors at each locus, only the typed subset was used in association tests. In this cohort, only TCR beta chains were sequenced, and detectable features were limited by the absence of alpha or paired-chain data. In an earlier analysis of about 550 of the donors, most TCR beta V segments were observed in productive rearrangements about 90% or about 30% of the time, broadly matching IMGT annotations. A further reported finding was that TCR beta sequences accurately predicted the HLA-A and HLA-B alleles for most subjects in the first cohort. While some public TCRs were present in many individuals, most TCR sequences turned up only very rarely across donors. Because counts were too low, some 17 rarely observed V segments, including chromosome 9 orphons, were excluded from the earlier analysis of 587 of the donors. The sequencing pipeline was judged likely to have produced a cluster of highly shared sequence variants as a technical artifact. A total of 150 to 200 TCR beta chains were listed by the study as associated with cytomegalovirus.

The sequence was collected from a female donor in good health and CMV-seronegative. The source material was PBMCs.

The base sequence is TGCAGCGTTGAGAGGACTTCGGAGGGCTACACCTTC. This translates into CSVERTSEGYTF. The chain joins TRBV29-1 to TRBJ1-2; confidence is insufficient to name the D gene. The germline V gene supplies CDR1 SQVTM and CDR2 ANQGSEA. The CDR3, cysteine through phenylalanine, is 12 amino acids long. Only the CDR3 part of the read is kept: 36 bases, read in frame from the first base. V is reduced by 3 bases and J by 8 bases, leaving a spacing of 13 bases between them.